A single sample is the source of the 28 T cell receptor beta chains below, sequenced in a study of blood T cells in healthy people across ages. PCR was performed a second time for 7 to 11 cycles using a sample-barcoded 5' primer and a J-beta primer mix. TCRdb reprocessed the 5' RACE reads via MiXCR and lists one record per CDR3 protein. The data contain about a million distinct CDR3 sequences, 30% to 40% of them singletons. What was sequenced was blood. These receptors were obtained from a man in his late teens or twenties in good health.

This sequence joins TRBV25-1 and TRBJ2-2; D is uncertain. Looked up from germline, CDR1 is MGHDK and CDR2 is SYGVNS. The CDR3 is 13 amino acids. Trimming stripped 7 bases from V and 5 bases from J, with 11 bases between. This chain's CDR3 is CASIGGATGELFF. The CDR3 nucleotides are TGTGCCAGCATAGGTGGAGCGACCGGGGAGCTGTTTTTT.

This clonotype was found a few times. The genes are TRBV9 and TRBJ2-1; tentative D call: TRBD2 (5 bases). With 0 bases removed from V and 0 bases from J, the gap between germline ends came to 13 bases. Germline V gene sequence: CDR1 SGDLS, CDR2 YYNGEE. CDR3 length equals 17 residues. DNA for the CDR3: TGTGCCAGCAGCGTAGTAGGGAGCGCAAGCTCCTACAATGAGCAGTTCTTC. Translated, it gives CASSVVGSASSYNEQFF.

The chain has TRBV5-1 and TRBJ2-2, with TRBD2 as a possible D gene (6 bases). Germline V gives CDR1 SGHRS, CDR2 YFSETQ. Trimming removed 0 bases at V and 5 bases at J, with 14 bases between. The CDR3 totals 16 residues. The CDR3 sequence is CASSLVRGRNTGELFF. In DNA form, the CDR3 reads TGCGCCAGCAGCTTGGTGCGTGGGAGGAATACCGGGGAGCTGTTTTTT.

The chain couples TRBV9 to TRBJ2-5; TRBD1 is a possible D gene (5 bases). The V and J ends lost 0 bases and 4 bases respectively, with 10 bases between them. This CDR3 comprises 14 residues. The germline V gene encodes CDR1 SGDLS and CDR2 YYNGEE. CDR3 coding DNA: TGTGCCAGCAGCGTAGACCAGGGTAGAGAGACCCAGTACTTC. Its translation: CASSVDQGRETQYF.

The chain joins TRBV6-2 or TRBV6-3 to TRBJ1-1; D unclear. Germline CDR1 is MNHEY and CDR2 is SVGEGT. The CDR3 has 16 residues. V was cut by 0 bases and J by 0 bases, with 11 bases left in between. The CDR3 DNA sequence: TGTGCCAGCAGTTACTCGGAACGGGGAGTGAACACTGAAGCTTTCTTT. Amino acid sequence: CASSYSERGVNTEAFF.

V is TRBV4-2 and J is TRBJ2-3; D possibly corresponds to TRBD1 (6 bases). Deletions cut 4 bases from V and 1 base from J, with 15 bases between. The CDR3 is 16 residues long. The germline V gene encodes CDR1 LGHNA and CDR2 YNFKEQ. Written as DNA, the CDR3 is TGTGCCAGCAGCCCAACAGGGACGGCGGGCACAGATACGCAGTATTTT. Its translation: CASSPTGTAGTDTQYF.

The chain couples TRBV4-3 to TRBJ1-2; D is undetermined. CDR3 length equals 16 residues. The V end lost 0 bases, the J end lost 0 bases, and 11 bases lay between the germline ends. CDR1 is LGHNA and CDR2 is YSLEER in the germline V gene. CDR3 nucleotide sequence: TGCGCCAGCAGCCAAGATATCGGGTCCCCTAACTATGGCTACACCTTC. Encoded protein: CASSQDIGSPNYGYTF.

The chain uses TRBV29-1 and TRBJ1-2, with D hard to call. Per germline, CDR1 SQVTM and CDR2 ANQGSEA. The CDR3 contains 11 residues. Trimming cost V 6 bases and J 8 bases, with 13 bases left between them. The CDR3: CSVPVRVGYTF. The DNA of the CDR3 is TGCAGCGTCCCAGTTCGAGTCGGCTACACCTTC.

CDR3 sequence reads: CASSLSSGLEGLGYEAFF. In DNA, the CDR3 is TGTGCCAGCAGCTTATCCAGCGGGTTGGAGGGTTTAGGGTACGAAGCTTTCTTT. The chain employs TRBV7-9 and TRBJ1-1; D call uncertain. This CDR3 is built from 18 residues. Trimming took off 2 bases at V and 8 bases at J, with 27 bases between the two ends. Germline assignment: CDR1 SEHNR and CDR2 FQNEAQ (reference sequence).

This clonotype has more than one count but fewer than ten. The chain uses TRBV10-3 and TRBJ1-2; no reliable D call. Trimming took 2 bases from V and 8 from J, leaving 9 bases between them. The CDR3 is 12 residues long. CDR1 and CDR2 from the germline V gene are ENHRY and SYGVKD. CDR3 protein: CAISEISGGYTF. CDR3 sequence (DNA): TGTGCCATCAGTGAGATCTCCGGGGGCTACACCTTC.

This chain uses TRBV7-6 with TRBJ2-1; no definite D call. Trimming cost V 5 bases and J 0 bases, with 20 bases left between them. Germline V CDR1 and CDR2: SGHVS, FNYEAQ. The CDR3 is 18 residues long. CDR3 nucleotides: TGTGCCAGCAGCCGAACCCTGGCACAGCTGAGCTCCTACAATGAGCAGTTCTTC. It specifies CASSRTLAQLSSYNEQFF. Supplemented by reference TRBV7-6 and TRBJ2-1, the full variable domain reads GAGVSQSPRYKVTKRGQDVALRCDPISGHVSLYWYRQALGQGPEFLTYFNYEAQQDKSGLPNDRFSAERPEGSISTLTIQRTEQRDSAMYRCASSRTLAQLSSYNEQFFGPGTRLTVL.

The chain joins TRBV5-4 to TRBJ2-3, with 9 positions matching TRBD1. Germline CDR1 is SGHNT and CDR2 is YYREEE (reference sequence). V trimming: 3 bases; J trimming: 4 bases; junction bases outside the gene matches: 6. CDR3 length equals 15 residues. CDR3 coding DNA: TGTGCCAGCAGCTCAAAACAGGGGGCAGCAGATACGCAGTATTTT. This encodes CASSSKQGAADTQYF.

The V gene is TRBV5-5, the J gene TRBJ1-2; the D gene is possibly TRBD1 (5 bases). This CDR3 contains 14 residues. Trimming removed 4 bases from V and 6 bases from J, with 16 bases in between. Germline V gives CDR1 SGHKS, CDR2 YYEKEE (reference sequence). CDR3 residues: CASSLDRQFDGYTF. Written as DNA, the CDR3 is TGTGCCAGCAGCCTTGACAGACAATTCGATGGCTACACCTTC.

The chain employs TRBV5-4 and TRBJ1-2, with no clear D. This CDR3 is built from 14 residues. Germline V gene sequence: CDR1 SGHNT, CDR2 YYREEE (reference sequence). V shed 0 bases and J shed 7 bases, with 13 bases lying between them. The CDR3 nucleotides read TGTGCCAGCAGCTTGGACGTCAAAGTAGGTGGCTACACCTTC. Translating gives CASSLDVKVGGYTF. Combining the CDR3 with reference TRBV5-4 and TRBJ1-2 gives the whole variable domain ETGVTQSPTHLIKTRGQQVTLRCSSQSGHNTVSWYQQALGQGPQFIFQYYREEENGRGNFPPRFSGLQFPNYSSELNVNALELDDSALYLCASSLDVKVGGYTFGSGTRLTVV.

This clonotype came up a few times. V usage is TRBV6-6 and J usage is TRBJ1-1, with D hard to call. The CDR3 is 14 amino acids. Between the trimmed V and J ends, which lost 2 bases and 1 base, there was a span of 8 bases. The germline V gene encodes CDR1 MNHNY and CDR2 SVGAGI (reference sequence). Here the CDR3 reads CASSYGRPNTEAFF. DNA for the CDR3: TGTGCCAGCAGTTACGGCAGACCGAACACTGAAGCTTTCTTT.

V usage is TRBV28 and J usage is TRBJ1-5; D may be TRBD1 (6 bases). Germline V gene sequence: CDR1 MDHEN, CDR2 SYDVKM. There are 13 residues in the CDR3. V shed 10 bases and J shed 5 bases, with 15 bases lying between them. The CDR3 region is CATTGTPYQPQHF. CDR3 coding DNA: TGTGCCACTACCGGGACACCCTATCAGCCCCAGCATTTT. Looking up the rest from reference TRBV28 and TRBJ1-5 gives the full variable domain: DVKVTQSSRYLVKRTGEKVFLECVQDMDHENMFWYRQDPGLGLRLIYFSYDVKMKEKGDIPEGYSVSREKKERFSLILESASTNQTSMYLCATTGTPYQPQHFGDGTRLSIL.

This clonotype was seen just once. This sequence joins TRBV7-2 and TRBJ2-1; no reliable D call. Trimming removed 3 bases from V and 10 bases from J, with 10 bases in between. CDR3 size: 12 residues. CDR1 is SGHTA, CDR2 FQGNSA, per germline. In DNA, the CDR3 is TGTGCCAGCAGCTTTAGCCCACTAGAGCAGTTCTTC. Translation: CASSFSPLEQFF.

The rearrangement uses TRBV6-5 and TRBJ1-5; D might be TRBD1 (5 bases). V lost 7 bases and J lost 4, with 17 bases in between. This CDR3 comprises 15 residues. The germline CDR1 and CDR2 sequences are MNHEY and SVGAGI. CDR3 DNA: TGTGCCAGCAAACCCCTGAGACAGACTAATCAGCCCCAGCATTTT. It is translated as CASKPLRQTNQPQHF.

The V gene is TRBV28, the J gene TRBJ2-2; 7 positions agree with TRBD2. There are 16 residues in the CDR3. Unmatched junction bases numbered 7, after V lost 5 bases and J lost 1 base. The germline gives CDR1 MDHEN, CDR2 SYDVKM. The CDR3: CASSLEAGQNTGELFF. Written as DNA, the CDR3 is TGTGCCAGCAGTCTAGAAGCGGGGCAGAACACCGGGGAGCTGTTTTTT.

On this clonotype: One junction end disagrees with the germline gene, perhaps due to a read error. CDR3 residues: CASSPALGQKISPPHF. In nucleotides, the CDR3 is TGTGCCAGCAGCCCTGCCCTGGGACAGAAAATTTCACCCCCCCACTTT. The chain recombines TRBV7-9 with TRBJ1-6, with TRBD1 matching 7 bases. CDR3 size: 16 residues. Germline CDR1 SEHNR, CDR2 FQNEAQ (reference sequence).

The gene calls are TRBV5-5 and TRBJ1-4; perhaps TRBD1 as D (5 bases). Germline CDR1 and CDR2: SGHKS and YYEKEE (reference sequence). The CDR3 totals 13 residues. Trimming took off 9 bases at V and 7 bases at J, with 16 bases between the two ends. The DNA for the CDR3 is TGTGCCACCAAAACGGGGGGTATTGAAAAACTGTTTTTT. Protein product: CATKTGGIEKLFF.

This clonotype has a handful of counts. V is TRBV3-1 and J is TRBJ1-6; D remains unclear. The CDR3 consists of 13 residues. Per the germline V gene, CDR1 is LGHDT and CDR2 is YNNKEL (reference sequence). V dropped 1 base and J dropped 10 bases, with 8 bases sitting between them. The DNA of the CDR3 is TGTGCCAGCAGCCAAGGGGATCGATCACCCCTCCACTTT. Encoded protein: CASSQGDRSPLHF.

This clonotype occurred once. This chain links TRBV27 with TRBJ1-6; no definite D call. This CDR3 region has 14 residues. CDR1 is MNHEY, CDR2 SMNVEV, per germline (reference sequence). Trimming took off 3 bases at V and 14 bases at J, with 17 bases between the two ends. The CDR3 spells CASSFPAPSWALHF. The DNA for the CDR3 is TGTGCCAGCAGTTTCCCGGCACCCTCTTGGGCCCTCCACTTT.

This chain joins TRBV7-2 and TRBJ2-4; D ambiguous. Trimming pared 1 base from V and 0 bases from J, leaving 19 bases between. CDR1 and CDR2 (germline): SGHTA, FQGNSA. The CDR3 consists of 19 residues. The CDR3 is CASSLEGLPRTIAKNIQYF. As DNA, the CDR3 is TGTGCCAGCAGCTTAGAAGGCCTCCCTCGTACTATAGCCAAAAACATTCAGTACTTC.

This clonotype was counted only a few times. The V call is TRBV20-1, the J call TRBJ2-1; possibly TRBD1 for D (5 bases). Looked up from germline, CDR1 is DFQATT and CDR2 is SNEGSKA (reference sequence). The CDR3 is made up of 14 amino acids. Deletions cut 0 bases from V and 7 bases from J, with 13 bases between. The CDR3 nucleotides read TGCAGTGCTAGAGATGTCGACAGCACTAATGAGCAGTTCTTC. Amino acids: CSARDVDSTNEQFF.

Comment on this clonotype: Its ends do not fully match the called genes, so a read error is possible. This chain joins TRBV20-1 and TRBJ2-3, with D possibly being TRBD2 (5 bases). Germline CDR1 is DFQATT and CDR2 is SNEGSKA (reference sequence). The CDR3 covers 16 residues. The CDR3 reads CSARDFRGASTDTRYF. For the CDR3, the DNA is TGCAGTGCTAGAGATTTCCGGGGAGCTAGCACAGATACGCGGTATTTT.

A few counts support this clonotype. This chain joins TRBV9 and TRBJ1-2; maybe TRBD1 (5 bases). The V gene's germline CDR1 is SGDLS and CDR2 YYNGEE. The CDR3 sequence is 14 residues long. V gave up 3 bases and J gave up 4 bases, with 13 bases separating them. This CDR3 reads CASSAPVGAYGYTF. For the CDR3, the DNA is TGTGCCAGCAGCGCCCCGGTCGGGGCCTATGGCTACACCTTC. The variable domain in full, completed from reference TRBV9 and TRBJ1-2, reads DSGVTQTPKHLITATGQRVTLRCSPRSGDLSVYWYQQSLDQGLQFLIQYYNGEERAKGNILERFSAQQFPDLHSELNLSSLELGDSALYFCASSAPVGAYGYTFGSGTRLTVV.

The rearrangement joins TRBV2 to TRBJ1-6, with D unresolved. Trimming shortened V by 6 bases and J by 0 bases, and 9 bases separated the two germline ends. Per the germline V gene, CDR1 is SNHLY and CDR2 is FYNNEI. The CDR3 is made up of 15 amino acids. CDR3 protein: CASRHESSYNSPLHF. The CDR3 coding sequence is TGTGCCAGCAGGCACGAGAGCTCCTATAATTCACCCCTCCACTTT.